What follows are 26 T cell receptor beta chains derived from one specimen sequenced in a study of blood T cell repertoires in COVID-19. Assay used: immunoSEQ multiplex PCR; TCRdb lists only in-frame clones, some missing. The repertoire holds approximately 350,000 clones, with 83% as singletons. Source material: PBMCs or T cells enriched from blood (not recorded which). Source of these receptors: a woman in her fifties or sixties who had recovered from COVID-19.

V is TRBV30 and J is TRBJ1-5; weak D call: TRBD1 (5 bases). The length of the CDR3 is 18 residues. V was shortened by 2 bases and J by 0 bases, with 20 bases between the two germline ends. Per germline, CDR1 GTSNPN and CDR2 SVGIG (reference sequence). This CDR3 is CAWSLQPWGGYSNQPQHF. For the CDR3, the DNA is TGTGCCTGGAGTCTTCAACCTTGGGGGGGGTATAGCAATCAGCCCCAGCATTTT.

The chain recombines TRBV11-2 with TRBJ2-5; 14 bases are a match to TRBD2. Germline V gene sequence: CDR1 SGHAT, CDR2 FQNNGV. This CDR3 region has 17 residues. The trim removed 4 bases at V and 5 bases at J, leaving 9 bases unmatched. The chain's CDR3 is CASSSRLTSGGVETQYF. As DNA, the CDR3 is TGTGCCAGCAGCTCACGACTGACTAGCGGGGGGGTGGAGACCCAGTACTTC. The variable domain in full, with the rest retrieved from reference TRBV11-2 and TRBJ2-5, is EAGVAQSPRYKIIEKRQSVAFWCNPISGHATLYWYQQILGQGPKLLIQFQNNGVVDDSQLPKDRFSAERLKGVDSTLKIQPAKLEDSAVYLCASSSRLTSGGVETQYFGPGTRLLVL.

The rearrangement joins TRBV2 to TRBJ1-1; tentatively, D is TRBD1 (6 bases). Trimming removed 4 bases at V and 1 base at J, with 13 bases between. Germline loops: CDR1 SNHLY, CDR2 FYNNEI. The CDR3 consists of 15 residues. The DNA for the CDR3 is TGTGCCAGCAGTGTTAACAGGGTGCCGAACACTGAAGCTTTCTTT. Translating gives CASSVNRVPNTEAFF.

The J gene is TRBJ2-3, the V gene TRBV9; TRBD1 aligns across 10 bases. The V and J ends lost 4 bases and 3 bases, in that order; junction bases with no gene match: 8. The CDR3 has 16 residues. The germline gives CDR1 SGDLS, CDR2 YYNGEE. DNA for the CDR3: TGTGCCAGCAGCCCCGCGCAGGACAGGGGGACAGATACGCAGTATTTT. As protein: CASSPAQDRGTDTQYF.

The chain carries TRBV7-2 and TRBJ2-1; no reliable D call. This CDR3 spans 15 amino acids. Per germline, CDR1 SGHTA and CDR2 FQGNSA. V lost 3 bases and J 6 bases, leaving 15 bases between the germline ends. The chain's CDR3 is CASSFLSNLVNEQFF. For the CDR3, the DNA is TGTGCCAGCAGCTTTTTAAGTAATTTAGTCAATGAGCAGTTCTTC.

V and J are TRBV5-1 and TRBJ2-7; the D is unclear. Germline V gene sequence: CDR1 SGHRS, CDR2 YFSETQ. The V gene lost 0 bases and the J gene lost 6 bases, with 7 bases spanning the gap. CDR3 length equals 12 residues. CDR3 region: CASSLDGGEQYF. CDR3 coding DNA: TGCGCCAGCAGCTTGGATGGCGGCGAGCAGTACTTC. Full variable domain (missing parts from reference TRBV5-1 and TRBJ2-7): KAGVTQTPRYLIKTRGQQVTLSCSPISGHRSVSWYQQTPGQGLQFLFEYFSETQRNKGNFPGRFSGRQFSNSRSEMNVSTLELGDSALYLCASSLDGGEQYFGPGTRLTVT.

The chain combines TRBV7-9 with TRBJ1-2, with 7 bases that match TRBD1. Germline CDR1 SEHNR, CDR2 FQNEAQ (reference sequence). The CDR3 has 14 residues. The V gene end was trimmed by 5 bases and the J gene end by 6 bases; junction bases not matched to a gene: 9. CDR3 amino acids: CASSRGGQGDGYTF. In DNA, the CDR3 is TGTGCCAGCAGCCGAGGCGGGCAGGGGGATGGCTACACCTTC.

The chain joins TRBV7-2 to TRBJ2-1; a possible D gene is TRBD1 (5 bases). Germline assignment: CDR1 SGHTA and CDR2 FQGNSA. The V end was cut by 0 bases, the J end by 6 bases, with 9 bases between. This CDR3 region has 14 residues. CDR3 DNA sequence: TGTGCCAGCAGCTTAGCGGTGGGGCGCAATGAGCAGTTCTTC. It encodes CASSLAVGRNEQFF.

The CDR3 nucleotides read TGTGCCTGGAGTGCTGACAAGTCCTACGAGCAGTACTTC. This codes for CAWSADKSYEQYF. The rearrangement links TRBV30 to TRBJ2-7; unclear D gene. The CDR3 has 13 amino acids. The germline CDR1 and CDR2 sequences are GTSNPN and SVGIG (reference sequence). V was pared by 1 base and J by 1 base, with 8 bases between.

A few counts support this clone. The chain employs TRBV11-3 and TRBJ2-1; perhaps TRBD1 as D (6 bases). With 3 bases removed from V and 2 bases from J, the gap between germline ends came to 11 bases. The CDR3 is 15 amino acids. Germline lookup yields CDR1 SGHNT and CDR2 YENEEA. The CDR3 DNA reads as TGTGCCAGCAGCTTGGGGGACACAACCTACAATGAGCAGTTCTTC. Amino acids: CASSLGDTTYNEQFF. Combining the CDR3 with reference TRBV11-3 and TRBJ2-1 gives the whole variable domain EAGVVQSPRYKIIEKKQPVAFWCNPISGHNTLYWYLQNLGQGPELLIRYENEEAVDDSQLPKDRFSAERLKGVDSTLKIQPAELGDSAVYLCASSLGDTTYNEQFFGPGTRLTVL.

This chain links TRBV14 with TRBJ1-1; 9 nucleotides agree with TRBD1. The CDR3 spans 15 residues. The germline CDR1 and CDR2 sequences are SGHDN and FVKESK. Trimming cost V 2 bases and J 6 bases; bases outside gene matches: 7. The CDR3 DNA reads as TGTGCCAGCAGCCAAACAGGGGGCGCACGGCCTGAAGCTTTCTTT. Encoded protein: CASSQTGGARPEAFF.

The sample holds many counts of this clone. The V gene is TRBV19, the J gene TRBJ2-3, with TRBD2 as a possible D gene (6 bases). CDR3 length: 16 amino acids. The germline V gene has CDR1 LNHDA and CDR2 SQIVND (reference sequence). Between the trimmed V and J ends, which lost 5 bases and 4 bases, there was a span of 19 bases. CDR3 in amino acids: CASSAPSRASADTQYF. CDR3 DNA sequence: TGTGCCAGTAGTGCACCCTCTCGGGCTAGCGCAGATACGCAGTATTTT.

The chain is built from TRBV24-1 and TRBJ1-1; D might be TRBD1 (5 bases). CDR3 length: 12 amino acids. V was cut by 7 bases and J by 4 bases, with 9 bases left in between. In germline, CDR1 is KGHDR, CDR2 SFDVKD. For the CDR3, the DNA is TGTGCCACCAGAGGGGTCGGCACTGAAGCTTTCTTT. This encodes CATRGVGTEAFF.

The V gene is TRBV25-1, the J gene TRBJ1-1; unclear D gene. V shed 8 bases and J shed 5 bases, with 12 bases lying between them. This CDR3 region has 12 residues. CDR1 MGHDK and CDR2 SYGVNS come from the germline V gene. Here the CDR3 reads CASGEGGTEAFF. The CDR3 DNA is TGTGCCAGCGGGGAGGGAGGTACTGAAGCTTTCTTT.

The gene calls are TRBV2 and TRBJ2-5; 7 bases match TRBD1. The CDR3 totals 13 residues. J gave up 1 base and V 8 bases, and 4 bases lay outside the gene matches. Germline V gene data show CDR1 as SNHLY and CDR2 as FYNNEI. CDR3 bases: TGTGCCAGCCTCGGACAGGTCCAAGAGACCCAGTACTTC. Translating it yields CASLGQVQETQYF.

The rearrangement joins TRBV5-4 to TRBJ2-1, with TRBD2 identical over 9 bases. Germline V lookup: CDR1 SGHNT, CDR2 YYREEE (reference sequence). This CDR3 has 15 amino acids. V trimming: 2 bases; J trimming: 3 bases; junction bases outside the gene matches: 3. The CDR3 DNA is TGTGCCAGCAGCTTTAGCGGGGGCTACTACAATGAGCAGTTCTTC. Its protein product is CASSFSGGYYNEQFF. Using reference TRBV5-4 and TRBJ2-1 for the parts outside the CDR3, the full variable domain is ETGVTQSPTHLIKTRGQQVTLRCSSQSGHNTVSWYQQALGQGPQFIFQYYREEENGRGNFPPRFSGLQFPNYSSELNVNALELDDSALYLCASSFSGGYYNEQFFGPGTRLTVL.

The J gene is TRBJ1-1, the V gene TRBV27; 8 nucleotides agree with TRBD1. Germline trimming cut 5 bases from V and 5 bases from J; bases unmatched to any gene: 10. Germline loops: CDR1 MNHEY, CDR2 SMNVEV (reference sequence). The CDR3 covers 15 residues. CDR3 sequence reads: CASSTSPQGGTEAFF. CDR3 nucleotide sequence: TGTGCCAGCAGTACAAGCCCACAGGGGGGGACTGAAGCTTTCTTT.

The chain has TRBV7-2 and TRBJ1-3; D is ambiguous. This CDR3 has 14 amino acids. Germline CDR1 is SGHTA and CDR2 is FQGNSA. Trimming left V 5 bases short and J 4 bases short, with 12 bases between. CDR3 coding DNA: TGTGCCAGCAGCGCCAGGTCCAGAGGAAACACCATATATTTT. Residues: CASSARSRGNTIYF.

The gene calls are TRBV9 and TRBJ1-1, with 7 bases fitting TRBD1. CDR1 and CDR2 from the germline V gene are SGDLS and YYNGEE. There are 15 residues in the CDR3. J lost 2 bases, V lost 3 bases, and 7 bases had no gene match. The DNA for the CDR3 is TGTGCCAGCAGCGGAGGGACAGTCTCTAACACTGAAGCTTTCTTT. Translating gives CASSGGTVSNTEAFF.

The chain has TRBV19 and TRBJ1-2, with 7 bases lining up with TRBD1. Germline loops: CDR1 LNHDA, CDR2 SQIVND (reference sequence). J lost 7 bases, V lost 5 bases, and 13 bases had no gene match. This CDR3 contains 15 residues. The CDR3 DNA is TGTGCCAGTAGTCAGGGGGGTGCCTACGTAGTTGGCTACACCTTC. Protein: CASSQGGAYVVGYTF.

The gene calls are TRBV7-9 and TRBJ2-1; possibly TRBD2 for D (6 bases). The V gene lost 4 bases and the J gene lost 8 bases, with 9 bases spanning the gap. The CDR3 contains 12 residues. CDR1 SEHNR and CDR2 FQNEAQ come from the germline V gene (reference sequence). DNA of the CDR3: TGTGCCAGCAGCTCCTCTAGCGATGAGCAGTTCTTC. Translating it yields CASSSSSDEQFF.

The rearrangement uses TRBV6-5 and TRBJ1-2, with 8 bases identical to TRBD1. There are 13 residues in the CDR3. Per germline, CDR1 MNHEY and CDR2 SVGAGI. Unmatched junction bases numbered 7, after V lost 6 bases and J lost 7 bases. The CDR3 DNA sequence: TGTGCCAGCAGCCCGGACAGGGCCTCTGGCTACACCTTC. Translation gives CASSPDRASGYTF.

This clone was observed a handful of times. This sequence joins TRBV19 and TRBJ2-4, with D unclear. V lost 5 bases and J 5 bases, leaving 10 bases between the germline ends. The CDR3 runs to 13 residues. Per germline, CDR1 LNHDA and CDR2 SQIVND (reference sequence). The CDR3 DNA reads as TGTGCCAGTAGTGACGCCACAGAAAACATTCAGTACTTC. This encodes CASSDATENIQYF.

The chain combines TRBV9 with TRBJ1-1; 8 bases fit TRBD1. The CDR3 has 15 residues. CDR1 and CDR2 from the germline V gene are SGDLS and YYNGEE. V lost 2 bases to trimming and J lost 7 bases; unmatched junction nucleotides: 10. In DNA form, the CDR3 reads TGTGCCAGCAGCGTCGAACTGGGGACAGGAGATGAAGCTTTCTTT. Amino acid sequence: CASSVELGTGDEAFF.

V usage is TRBV5-1 and J usage is TRBJ2-7; 15 positions match TRBD2. Germline CDR1 and CDR2: SGHRS and YFSETQ. J was trimmed by 7 bases and V by 4 bases; bases with no gene match: 15. The CDR3 consists of 18 residues. The CDR3 nucleotides read TGCGCCAGCAGCCCGGCAGCCGGACTAGCGGGAGGGGTAGGGGAGCAGTACTTC. Its translation: CASSPAAGLAGGVGEQYF.

This chain uses TRBV19 with TRBJ1-2; D remains ambiguous. The germline V gene encodes CDR1 LNHDA and CDR2 SQIVND (reference sequence). This CDR3 spans 13 amino acids. V shed 2 bases and J shed 4 bases, with 8 bases lying between them. CDR3 residues: CASSIMGPYGYTF. CDR3 sequence (DNA): TGTGCCAGTAGTATAATGGGCCCCTATGGCTACACCTTC.